This T cell receptor (beta chain) was profiled in a study of CXCR3-negative and CXCR3-positive naive CD8 T cells. Study-wide context: About 140 million TRB reads were obtained in total, which works out to about 1.5 +/- 0.3 million per library. General observations from the study: From TRB CDR3 properties, TCR strength was inferred; surface CD5 did not differ between naive subsets.

The CDR3 spans 12 residues. The germline V gene encodes CDR1 LGHNA and CDR2 YNFKEQ. Of note for this clonotype: Its target is unknown.

Libraries were UMI-labeled 5' RACE TRB cDNA. TCRdb re-called the 5' RACE reads and catalogs CDR3 proteins one per entry, DNA excluded. Found here are around 40,000 distinct CDR3 sequences; the top ten clones hold roughly 14%. The chain couples TRBV4-2 to TRBJ2-1; absent DNA, TCRdb's TRBD2 call cannot be checked. The TCR comes from a human donor in good health. Some clones in this sample may be carry-over from other donors' samples. The sample comprised memory CD8+ T cells from blood. CDR3 in amino acids: CASSLARAEQFF.